The sequence of this TCR beta chain was determined in a study of post-analysis software for immune sequencing data. Study-level points and caveats: Roughly 5 TRBV segments were significantly more frequent in patients than in controls. TRBV5-6, TRBV5-1 and TRBV20-1 were among these segments.

V was shortened by 6 bases and J by 3 bases, with 11 bases between the two germline ends. The CDR3 loop spans 12 amino acids. CDR1 and CDR2 from the germline V gene are DFQATT and SNEGSKA (reference sequence). As regards this clonotype: Its antigen remains unidentified.

Libraries were made from TCR beta cDNA, and they carried unique molecular identifiers. TCRdb re-derived calls from the PCR reads in MiXCR, one entry per CDR3 protein. The top ten clones hold about an eighth of a sample with about 400,000 distinct CDR3 sequences, about a third of them seen once. Material: blood. The chain is built from TRBV20-1 and TRBJ2-5, with D perhaps TRBD1 (6 bases). This receptor was taken from a girl aged 5 to 17 with multiple sclerosis. The CDR3 loop reads CSATDREETQYF. CDR3 DNA sequence: TGCAGTGCCACGGACAGAGAAGAGACCCAGTACTTC.